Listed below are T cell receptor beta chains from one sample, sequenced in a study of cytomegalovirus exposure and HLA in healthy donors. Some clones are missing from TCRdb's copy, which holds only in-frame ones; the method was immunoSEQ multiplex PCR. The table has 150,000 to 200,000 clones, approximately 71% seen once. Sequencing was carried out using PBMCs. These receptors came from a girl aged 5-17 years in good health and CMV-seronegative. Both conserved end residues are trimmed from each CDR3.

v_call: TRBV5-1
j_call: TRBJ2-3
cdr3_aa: ASSGSSDSSDTQY

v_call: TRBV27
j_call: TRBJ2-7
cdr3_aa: ASSFLGLAGAYEQY

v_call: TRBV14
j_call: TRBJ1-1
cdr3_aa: ASSRITGAGTEAF

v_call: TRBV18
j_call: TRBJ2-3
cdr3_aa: ASSPPYTDTQY

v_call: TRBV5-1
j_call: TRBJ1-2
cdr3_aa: ASSLAGQYGYT

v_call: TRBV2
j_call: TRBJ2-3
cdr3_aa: ASLTRTQTGTQY

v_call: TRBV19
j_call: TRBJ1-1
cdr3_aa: ASSTTGNTEAF

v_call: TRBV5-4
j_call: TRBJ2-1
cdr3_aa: AIGGAVDEQF

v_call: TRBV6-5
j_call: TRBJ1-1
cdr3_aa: ASSSGGFNEEAF

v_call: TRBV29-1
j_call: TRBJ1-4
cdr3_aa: SVGEGADEKLF

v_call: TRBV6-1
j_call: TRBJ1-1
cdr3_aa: ASSESRSTEAF

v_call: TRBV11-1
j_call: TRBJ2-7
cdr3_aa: ASSPAGTGRYEQY

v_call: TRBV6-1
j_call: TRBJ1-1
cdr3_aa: ASSEVWTGATVNTEAF

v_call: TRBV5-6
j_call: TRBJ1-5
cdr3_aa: ASSFSYKGQIGPQH

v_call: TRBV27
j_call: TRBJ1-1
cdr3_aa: ASSPSFLGHWNTEAF

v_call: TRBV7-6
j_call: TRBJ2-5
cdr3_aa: ASSFSPMEQETQY

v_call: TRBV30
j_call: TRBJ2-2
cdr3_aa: AWSVLAGMNGELF

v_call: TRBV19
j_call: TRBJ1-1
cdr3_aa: ASSPFGRSSRTGGKEAF

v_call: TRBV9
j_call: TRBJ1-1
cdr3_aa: ASSVVTTGTEAF

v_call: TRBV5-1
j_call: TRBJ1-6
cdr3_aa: ASSLGVGGSPLH

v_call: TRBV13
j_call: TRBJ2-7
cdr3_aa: ASSPGTGKTSYEQY

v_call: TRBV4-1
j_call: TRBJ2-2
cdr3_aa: ASSPPAGGGELF

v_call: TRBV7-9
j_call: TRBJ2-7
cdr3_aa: ASSYVTGLRLYEQY

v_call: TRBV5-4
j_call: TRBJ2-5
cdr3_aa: ASSTGTSGVTQY

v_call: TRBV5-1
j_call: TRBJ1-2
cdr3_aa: ASSLDLDSYGYT

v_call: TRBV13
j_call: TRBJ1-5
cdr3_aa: ASSPSDSNQPQH

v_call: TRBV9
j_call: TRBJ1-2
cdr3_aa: ASSVATGYGYT

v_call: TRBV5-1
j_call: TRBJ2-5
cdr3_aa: ASSSRGLAVEETQY

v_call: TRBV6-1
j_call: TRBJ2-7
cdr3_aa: ASRNRGLSYEQY

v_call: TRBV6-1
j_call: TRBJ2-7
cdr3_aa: ASLGPYEQY

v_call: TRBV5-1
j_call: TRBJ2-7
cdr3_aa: ASSLRTAYYEQY

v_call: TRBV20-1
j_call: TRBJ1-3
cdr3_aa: SARGGDTIY

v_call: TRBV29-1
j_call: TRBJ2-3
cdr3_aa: SVEQGSVADTQY

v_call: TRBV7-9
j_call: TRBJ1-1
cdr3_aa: ASSPTRQGTVNTEAF

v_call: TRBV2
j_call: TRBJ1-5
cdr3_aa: ASSEMGGSLPQH

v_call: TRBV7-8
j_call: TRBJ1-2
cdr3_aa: ASSPSIAGYT

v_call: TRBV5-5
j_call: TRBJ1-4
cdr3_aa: ASSLNEKLF

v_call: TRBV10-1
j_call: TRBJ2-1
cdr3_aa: ASGVGYNEQF

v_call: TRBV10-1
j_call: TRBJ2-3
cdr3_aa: ASSRDSSDTQY

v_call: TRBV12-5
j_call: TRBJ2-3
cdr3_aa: ASGLVTGGTDTQY

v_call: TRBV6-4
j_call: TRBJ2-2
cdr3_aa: ASSDLAGGRWNTGELF

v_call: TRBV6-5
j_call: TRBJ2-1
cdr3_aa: ASSPGDSSYNEQF

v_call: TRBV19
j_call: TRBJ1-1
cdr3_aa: ASSIPGSLGRSNTEAF

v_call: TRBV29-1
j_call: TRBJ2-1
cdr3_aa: SVAGLVYNEQF

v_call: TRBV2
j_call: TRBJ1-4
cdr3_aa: ASSEGAGLGEKLF

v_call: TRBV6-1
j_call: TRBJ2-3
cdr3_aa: ASMELAGADTQY

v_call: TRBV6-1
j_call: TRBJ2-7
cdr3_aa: ASSERGQGARYEQY

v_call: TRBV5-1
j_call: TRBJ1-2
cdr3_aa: ASSLQDRVFGYT

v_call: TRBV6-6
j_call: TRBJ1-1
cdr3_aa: ASSYGTGWAF

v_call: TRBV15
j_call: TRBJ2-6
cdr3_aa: ATSRARHDSGANVLT

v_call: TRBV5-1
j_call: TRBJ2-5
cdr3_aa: ASSLRSGGQETQY

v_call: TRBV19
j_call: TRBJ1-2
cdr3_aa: ASRLGQAVYYGYT

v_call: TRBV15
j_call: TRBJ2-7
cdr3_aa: ATSSSRDIPGQQY

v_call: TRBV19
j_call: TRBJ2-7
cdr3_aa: ASSIGGGKVGEQY

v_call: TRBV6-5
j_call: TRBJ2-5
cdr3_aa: ASSRGGVETQY

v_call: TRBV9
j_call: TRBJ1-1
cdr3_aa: ASSLKSGTEAF